This passage covers 11 T cell receptor beta chains from one sample sequenced in a study of OX40 agonist ivuxolimab in advanced cancers. Sequencing was performed with immunoSEQ multiplex PCR; in TCRdb, only in-frame clones are kept and a portion is missing. The sample has about 73,000 clones; almost 90% are singletons. The material sequenced was CD4+ or CD8+ T cells sorted from blood, taken in a trial of the OX40 agonist ivuxolimab. These receptors were collected from an adult with an advanced solid tumor such as melanoma, head and neck, liver or kidney cancer.

This clone was seen only once. The V call is TRBV11-2, the J call TRBJ2-7; a weak D match, TRBD2 (7 bases). CDR1 is SGHAT and CDR2 is FQNNGV in the germline V gene. V shed 0 bases and J shed 2 bases, with 11 bases lying between them. This CDR3 has 15 residues. Here the CDR3 reads CASSLEAGATYEQYF. The DNA for the CDR3 is TGTGCCAGCAGCTTAGAGGCGGGGGCAACCTACGAGCAGTACTTC.

The chain joins TRBV19 to TRBJ2-3, with D perhaps matching TRBD2 (6 bases). The CDR3 runs 13 residues. CDR1 and CDR2 (germline): LNHDA, SQIVND (reference sequence). V lost 11 bases and J lost 3, with 15 bases in between. The CDR3 region is CACKRAQTDTQYF. In DNA form, the CDR3 reads TGTGCCTGCAAGCGGGCCCAGACAGATACGCAGTATTTT.

This clone has a handful of counts. The rearrangement uses TRBV28 and TRBJ1-1; D remains ambiguous. Germline lookup yields CDR1 MDHEN and CDR2 SYDVKM. The CDR3 runs to 11 residues. The V end lost 3 bases, the J end lost 8 bases, and 7 bases lay between the germline ends. Here the CDR3 DNA reads TGTGCCAGCAGTTTGACGACCGAAGCTTTCTTT. Its translation: CASSLTTEAFF.

The V call is TRBV2, the J call TRBJ1-5; 7 bases are shared with TRBD1. Trimming took 6 bases from V and 4 from J; bases not matched to a gene: 9. The CDR3 is made up of 15 amino acids. Germline V gene lookup returns CDR1 SNHLY and CDR2 FYNNEI. The CDR3 coding sequence is TGTGCCAGCAGGAAGGGACAGATTTTAAATCAGCCCCAGCATTTT. The encoded protein is CASRKGQILNQPQHF.

CDR3 in amino acids: CASSTGTWGELFF. Written as DNA, the CDR3 is TGTGCCAGTAGTACCGGGACTTGGGGGGAGCTGTTTTTT. The V and J genes are TRBV19 and TRBJ2-2; a possible D gene is TRBD2 (6 bases). V dropped 4 bases and J dropped 8 bases, with 11 bases sitting between them. Germline V gene data show CDR1 as LNHDA and CDR2 as SQIVND (reference sequence). The CDR3 loop spans 13 amino acids.

The table lists this clone with a count of one. The chain uses TRBV6-5 and TRBJ1-3; tentatively, D is TRBD1 (6 bases). The length of the CDR3 is 14 residues. V shed 7 bases and J shed 4 bases, with 14 bases lying between them. Germline CDR1 is MNHEY and CDR2 is SVGAGI. CDR3 nucleotide sequence: TGTGCCAGCACCTCTCCCGGGGGCGGAAACACCATATATTTT. Translating it yields CASTSPGGGNTIYF.

This chain joins TRBV18 and TRBJ2-4; D gene uncertain. V lost 5 bases to trimming and J lost 0 bases, with 11 bases between them. The CDR3 is made up of 15 amino acids. Looked up from germline, CDR1 is KGHSH and CDR2 is LQKENI. This CDR3 reads CASSAGPVAKNIQYF. CDR3 DNA sequence: TGTGCCAGCTCAGCTGGACCTGTAGCCAAAAACATTCAGTACTTC. The variable domain in full, with the rest retrieved from reference TRBV18 and TRBJ2-4, is NAGVMQNPRHLVRRRGQEARLRCSPMKGHSHVYWYRQLPEEGLKFMVYLQKENIIDESGMPKERFSAEFPKEGPSILRIQQVVRGDSAAYFCASSAGPVAKNIQYFGAGTRLSVL.

V usage is TRBV6-5 and J usage is TRBJ2-7, with D possibly being TRBD2 (5 bases). V lost 2 bases and J lost 6, with 11 bases in between. The CDR3 is 13 residues long. Germline V lookup: CDR1 MNHEY, CDR2 SVGAGI. CDR3 DNA sequence: TGTGCCAGCAGTTACCTCGGGAAGGGCGAGCAGTACTTC. It codes for CASSYLGKGEQYF.

As concerns this clone: This likely comes from a read error, as the CDR3 has no conserved phenylalanine or tryptophan at its end. This CDR3 is CASLTGAGGYTL. Here the CDR3 DNA reads TGTGCCTCCCTAACAGGGGCGGGTGGCTACACCCTC. The V call is TRBV19, the J call TRBJ1-2; 7 nucleotides line up with TRBD1. CDR1 is LNHDA and CDR2 is SQIVND in the germline V gene (reference sequence). CDR3 length equals 12 residues. The V gene end was trimmed by 11 bases and the J gene end by 7 bases; junction bases not matched to a gene: 10.

In its sample, this clone was seen a few times. The J gene is TRBJ1-2, the V gene TRBV9; a weak D match, TRBD1 (6 bases). Germline V gene data show CDR1 as SGDLS and CDR2 as YYNGEE. V lost 3 bases and J 7 bases, leaving 10 bases between the germline ends. The CDR3 runs to 12 residues. CDR3 sequence: CASSAGARGYTF. Here the CDR3 DNA reads TGTGCCAGCAGCGCGGGGGCGCGTGGCTACACCTTC. Full variable domain (rest looked up from reference TRBV9 and TRBJ1-2): DSGVTQTPKHLITATGQRVTLRCSPRSGDLSVYWYQQSLDQGLQFLIQYYNGEERAKGNILERFSAQQFPDLHSELNLSSLELGDSALYFCASSAGARGYTFGSGTRLTVV.

V usage is TRBV9 and J usage is TRBJ2-1; 8 nucleotides agree with TRBD2. CDR1 SGDLS and CDR2 YYNGEE come from the germline V gene. J lost 2 bases, V lost 0 bases, and 7 bases had no gene match. The CDR3 contains 17 residues. CDR3 residues: CASSVGGSGGTYNEQFF. The CDR3 DNA is TGTGCCAGCAGCGTAGGCGGAAGCGGGGGTACCTACAATGAGCAGTTCTTC.